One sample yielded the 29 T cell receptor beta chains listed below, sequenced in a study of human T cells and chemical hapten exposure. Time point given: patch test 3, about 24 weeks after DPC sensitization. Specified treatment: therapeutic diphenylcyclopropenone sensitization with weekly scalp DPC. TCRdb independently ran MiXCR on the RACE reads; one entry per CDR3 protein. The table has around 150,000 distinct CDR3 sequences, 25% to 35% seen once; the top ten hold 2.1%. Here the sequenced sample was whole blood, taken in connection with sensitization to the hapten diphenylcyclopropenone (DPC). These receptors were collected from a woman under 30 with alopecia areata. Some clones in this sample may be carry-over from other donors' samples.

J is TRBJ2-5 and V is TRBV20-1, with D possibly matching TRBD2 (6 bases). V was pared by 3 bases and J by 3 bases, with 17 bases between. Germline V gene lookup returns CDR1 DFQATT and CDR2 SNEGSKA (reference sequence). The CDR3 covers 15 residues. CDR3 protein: CSASALRDFKETQYF. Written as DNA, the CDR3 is TGCAGTGCTAGTGCCCTCCGGGACTTCAAAGAGACCCAGTACTTC.

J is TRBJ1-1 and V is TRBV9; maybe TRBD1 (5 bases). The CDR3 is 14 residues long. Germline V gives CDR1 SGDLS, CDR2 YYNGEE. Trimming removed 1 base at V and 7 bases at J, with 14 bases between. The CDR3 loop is CASSVTSSGVEAFF. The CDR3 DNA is TGTGCCAGCAGCGTAACTAGCTCGGGGGTTGAAGCTTTCTTT.

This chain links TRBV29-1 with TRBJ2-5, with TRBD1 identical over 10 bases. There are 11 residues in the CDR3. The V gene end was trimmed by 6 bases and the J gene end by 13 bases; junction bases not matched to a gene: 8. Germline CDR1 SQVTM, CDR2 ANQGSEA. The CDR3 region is CSVNDRGRGYF. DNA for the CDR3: TGCAGCGTCAATGACAGGGGGCGAGGGTACTTC.

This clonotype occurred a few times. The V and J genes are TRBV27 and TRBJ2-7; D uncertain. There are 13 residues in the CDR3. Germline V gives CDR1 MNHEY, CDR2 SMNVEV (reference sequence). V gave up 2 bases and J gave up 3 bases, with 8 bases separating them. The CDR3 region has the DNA TGTGCCAGCAGTTTAGGTAATCACTACGAGCAGTACTTC. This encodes CASSLGNHYEQYF.

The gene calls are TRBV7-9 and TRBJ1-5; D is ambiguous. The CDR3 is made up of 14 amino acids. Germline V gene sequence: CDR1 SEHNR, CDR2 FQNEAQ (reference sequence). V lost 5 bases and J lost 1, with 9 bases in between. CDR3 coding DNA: TGTGCCAGCAGCCCGTCGGGGAGCAATCAGCCCCAGCATTTT. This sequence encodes CASSPSGSNQPQHF.

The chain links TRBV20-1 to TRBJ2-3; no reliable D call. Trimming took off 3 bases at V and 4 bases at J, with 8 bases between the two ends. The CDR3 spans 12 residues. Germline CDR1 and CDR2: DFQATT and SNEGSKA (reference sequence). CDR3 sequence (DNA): TGCAGTGCTAGTTTTAGAGCAGATACGCAGTATTTT. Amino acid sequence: CSASFRADTQYF.

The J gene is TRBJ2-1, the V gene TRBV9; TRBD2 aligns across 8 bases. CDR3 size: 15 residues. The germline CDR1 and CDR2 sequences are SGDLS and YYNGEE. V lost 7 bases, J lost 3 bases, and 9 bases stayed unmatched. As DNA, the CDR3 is TGTGCCAGCGCCCCCGCGGGGGGCTACTACAATGAGCAGTTCTTC. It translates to CASAPAGGYYNEQFF.

The CDR3 DNA follows: TGTGCCAGCAGCTTGTGGATGGGAACTAGCACAGATACGCAGTATTTT. As protein: CASSLWMGTSTDTQYF. This chain joins TRBV5-6 and TRBJ2-3; unclear D gene. Germline V CDR1 and CDR2: SGHDT, YYEEEE. V was shortened by 1 base and J by 0 bases, with 12 bases between the two germline ends. This CDR3 is built from 16 residues.

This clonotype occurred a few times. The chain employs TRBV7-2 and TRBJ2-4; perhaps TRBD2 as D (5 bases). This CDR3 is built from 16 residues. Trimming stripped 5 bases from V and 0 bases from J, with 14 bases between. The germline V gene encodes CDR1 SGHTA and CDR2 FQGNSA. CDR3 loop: CASSPASQGAKNIQYF. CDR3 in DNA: TGTGCCAGCAGCCCGGCTAGCCAAGGAGCCAAAAACATTCAGTACTTC.

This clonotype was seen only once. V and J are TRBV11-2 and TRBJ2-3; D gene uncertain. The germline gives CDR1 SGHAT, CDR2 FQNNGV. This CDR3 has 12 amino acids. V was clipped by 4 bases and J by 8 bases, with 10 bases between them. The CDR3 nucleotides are TGTGCCAGCAGCTCACTGGGTGGTACGCAGTATTTT. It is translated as CASSSLGGTQYF.

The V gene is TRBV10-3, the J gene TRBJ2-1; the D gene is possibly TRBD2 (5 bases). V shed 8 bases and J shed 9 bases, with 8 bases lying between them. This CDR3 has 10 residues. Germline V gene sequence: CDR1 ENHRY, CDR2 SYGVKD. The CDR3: CAIGETEQFF. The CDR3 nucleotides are TGTGCCATCGGGGAGACTGAGCAGTTCTTC.

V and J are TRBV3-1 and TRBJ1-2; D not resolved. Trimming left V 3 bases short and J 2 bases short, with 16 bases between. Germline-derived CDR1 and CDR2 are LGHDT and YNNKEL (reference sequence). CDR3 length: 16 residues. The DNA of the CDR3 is TGTGCCAGCAGCCATTGGGCAAGTTCTAGGAACTATGGCTACACCTTC. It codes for CASSHWASSRNYGYTF.

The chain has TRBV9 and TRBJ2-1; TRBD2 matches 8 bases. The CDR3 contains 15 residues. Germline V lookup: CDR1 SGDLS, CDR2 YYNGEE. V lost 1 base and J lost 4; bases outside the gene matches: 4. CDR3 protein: CASSVKAGGYNEQFF. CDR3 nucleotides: TGTGCCAGCAGCGTAAAGGCGGGAGGTTACAATGAGCAGTTCTTC. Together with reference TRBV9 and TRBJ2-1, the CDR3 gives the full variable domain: DSGVTQTPKHLITATGQRVTLRCSPRSGDLSVYWYQQSLDQGLQFLIQYYNGEERAKGNILERFSAQQFPDLHSELNLSSLELGDSALYFCASSVKAGGYNEQFFGPGTRLTVL.

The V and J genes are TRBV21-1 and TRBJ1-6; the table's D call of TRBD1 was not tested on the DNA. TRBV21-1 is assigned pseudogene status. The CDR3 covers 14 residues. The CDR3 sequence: CASSLRPGGSPLHF. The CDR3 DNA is TGTGCCAGCAGCCTCCGCCCCGGGGGCTCACCCCTCCACTTT.

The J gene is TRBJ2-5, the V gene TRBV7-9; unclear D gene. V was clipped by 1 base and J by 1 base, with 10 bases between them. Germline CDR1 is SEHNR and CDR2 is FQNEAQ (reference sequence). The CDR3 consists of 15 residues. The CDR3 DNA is TGTGCCAGCAGCTTAGAATGGGTCCCCCAAGAGACCCAGTACTTC. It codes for CASSLEWVPQETQYF.

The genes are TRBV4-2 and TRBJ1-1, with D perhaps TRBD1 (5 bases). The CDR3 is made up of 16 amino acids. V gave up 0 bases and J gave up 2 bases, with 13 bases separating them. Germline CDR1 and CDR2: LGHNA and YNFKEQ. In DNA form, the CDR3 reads TGTGCCAGCAGCCAAGATCACGGGGACCTTAACACTGAAGCTTTCTTT. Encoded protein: CASSQDHGDLNTEAFF.

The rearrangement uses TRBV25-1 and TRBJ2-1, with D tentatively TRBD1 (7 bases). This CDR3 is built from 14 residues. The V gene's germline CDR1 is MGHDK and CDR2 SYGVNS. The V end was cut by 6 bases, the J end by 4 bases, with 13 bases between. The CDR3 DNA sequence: TGTGCCAGCAGCCTGCGGGACAGATACAATGAGCAGTTCTTC. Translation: CASSLRDRYNEQFF.

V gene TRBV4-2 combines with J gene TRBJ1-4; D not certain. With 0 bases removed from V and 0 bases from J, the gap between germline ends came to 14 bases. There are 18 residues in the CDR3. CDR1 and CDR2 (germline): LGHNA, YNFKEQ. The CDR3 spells CASSQDLVGRATNEKLFF. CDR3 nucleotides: TGTGCCAGCAGCCAAGATTTGGTTGGGCGAGCAACTAATGAAAAACTGTTTTTT.

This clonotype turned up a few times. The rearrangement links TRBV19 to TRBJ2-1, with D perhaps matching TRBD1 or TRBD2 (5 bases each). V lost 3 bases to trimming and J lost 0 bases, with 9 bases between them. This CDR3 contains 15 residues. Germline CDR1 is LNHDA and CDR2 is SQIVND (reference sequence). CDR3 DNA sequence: TGTGCCAGTAGTATCGGGGCCCTCTCCTACAATGAGCAGTTCTTC. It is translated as CASSIGALSYNEQFF.

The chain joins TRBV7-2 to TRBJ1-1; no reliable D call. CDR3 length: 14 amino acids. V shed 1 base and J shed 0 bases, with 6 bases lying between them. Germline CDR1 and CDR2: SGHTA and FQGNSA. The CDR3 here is CASSLERLNTEAFF. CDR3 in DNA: TGTGCCAGCAGCTTAGAGAGGCTGAACACTGAAGCTTTCTTT.

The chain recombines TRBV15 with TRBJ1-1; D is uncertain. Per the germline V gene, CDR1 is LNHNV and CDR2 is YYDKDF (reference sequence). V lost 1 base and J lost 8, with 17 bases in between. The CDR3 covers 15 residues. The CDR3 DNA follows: TGTGCCACCAGCAGAGCAGCGGGGTTTGGCGGGGAAGCTTTCTTT. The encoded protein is CATSRAAGFGGEAFF.

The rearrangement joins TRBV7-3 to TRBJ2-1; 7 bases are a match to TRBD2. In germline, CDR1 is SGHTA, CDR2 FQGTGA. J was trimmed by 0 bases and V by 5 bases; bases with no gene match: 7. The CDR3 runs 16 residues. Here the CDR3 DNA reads TGTGCCAGCAGCCTAGGCGGGGGAGTCTCCTACAATGAGCAGTTCTTC. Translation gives CASSLGGGVSYNEQFF. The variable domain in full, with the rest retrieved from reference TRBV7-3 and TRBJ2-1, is GAGVSQTPSNKVTEKGKYVELRCDPISGHTALYWYRQSLGQGPEFLIYFQGTGAADDSGLPNDRFFAVRPEGSVSTLKIQRTERGDSAVYLCASSLGGGVSYNEQFFGPGTRLTVL.

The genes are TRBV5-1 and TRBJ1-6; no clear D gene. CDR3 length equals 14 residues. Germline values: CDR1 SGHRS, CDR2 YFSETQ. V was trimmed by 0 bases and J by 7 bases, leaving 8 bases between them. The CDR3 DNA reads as TGCGCCAGCAGCTTGGAGGTTCCCAATTCACCCCTCCACTTT. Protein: CASSLEVPNSPLHF.

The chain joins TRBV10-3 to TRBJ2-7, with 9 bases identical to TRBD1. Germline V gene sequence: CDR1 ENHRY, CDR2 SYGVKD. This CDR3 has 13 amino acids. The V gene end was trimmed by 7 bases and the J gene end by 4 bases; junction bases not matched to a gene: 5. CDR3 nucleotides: TGTGCCATCAACAAGGGACAGGGATACGAGCAGTACTTC. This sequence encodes CAINKGQGYEQYF.

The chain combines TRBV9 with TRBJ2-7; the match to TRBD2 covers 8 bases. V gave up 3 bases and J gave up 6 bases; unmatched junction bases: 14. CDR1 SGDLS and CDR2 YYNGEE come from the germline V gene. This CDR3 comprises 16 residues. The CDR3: CASSAAPGLVDSEQYF. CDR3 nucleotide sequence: TGTGCCAGCAGCGCCGCTCCGGGACTAGTTGATTCCGAGCAGTACTTC.

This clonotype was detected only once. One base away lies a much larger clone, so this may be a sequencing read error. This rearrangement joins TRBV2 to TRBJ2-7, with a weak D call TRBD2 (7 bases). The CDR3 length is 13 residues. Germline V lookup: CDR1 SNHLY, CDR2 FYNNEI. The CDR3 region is CASSGGGALELYF. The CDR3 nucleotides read TGTGCCAGCAGCGGAGGGGGGGCTCTCGAGCTGTACTTC. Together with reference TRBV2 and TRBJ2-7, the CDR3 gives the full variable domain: EPEVTQTPSHQVTQMGQEVILRCVPISNHLYFYWYRQILGQKVEFLVSFYNNEISEKSEIFDDQFSVERPDGSNFTLKIRSTKLEDSAMYFCASSGGGALELYFGPGTRLTVT.

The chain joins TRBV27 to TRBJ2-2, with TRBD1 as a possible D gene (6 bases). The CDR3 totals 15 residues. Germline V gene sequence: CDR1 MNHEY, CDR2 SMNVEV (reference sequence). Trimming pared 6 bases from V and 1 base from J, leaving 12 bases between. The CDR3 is CASSSGVLNTGELFF. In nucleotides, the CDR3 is TGTGCCAGCAGCTCAGGGGTCTTGAACACCGGGGAGCTGTTTTTT.

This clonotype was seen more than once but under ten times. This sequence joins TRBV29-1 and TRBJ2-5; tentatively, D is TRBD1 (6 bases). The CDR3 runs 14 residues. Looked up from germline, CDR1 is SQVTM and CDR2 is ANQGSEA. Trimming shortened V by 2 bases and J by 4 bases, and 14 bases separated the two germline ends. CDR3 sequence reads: CSVEIVTGRETQYF. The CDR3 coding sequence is TGCAGCGTTGAAATTGTCACAGGGAGAGAGACCCAGTACTTC. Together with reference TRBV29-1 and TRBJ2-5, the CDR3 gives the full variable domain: SAVISQKPSRDICQRGTSLTIQCQVDSQVTMMFWYRQQPGQSLTLIATANQGSEATYESGFVIDKFPISRPNLTFSTLTVSNMSPEDSSIYLCSVEIVTGRETQYFGPGTRLLVL.

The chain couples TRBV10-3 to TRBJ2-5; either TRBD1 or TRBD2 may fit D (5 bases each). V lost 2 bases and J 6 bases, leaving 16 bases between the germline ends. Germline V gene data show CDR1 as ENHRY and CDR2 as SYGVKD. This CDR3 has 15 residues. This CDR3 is CAISEPGALGKTQYF. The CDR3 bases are TGTGCCATCAGTGAGCCCGGGGCTTTAGGGAAGACCCAGTACTTC.